Each of the 12 T cell receptor beta chains below was sequenced from the same sample in a study of cytomegalovirus exposure and HLA in healthy donors. This PCR relied on a set of 60 Vbeta primers and 13 Jbeta primers. Data came from immunoSEQ multiplex PCR; TCRdb stores just in-frame clones and leaves some out. The data contain about 150,000 clones, around four fifths of them singletons. The sequencing sample was made of PBMCs. These receptors all stem from a woman aged 25 to 39 in good health and CMV-seropositive.

The CDR3 sequence is CASSPFRAGGDEQYF. The CDR3 DNA reads as TGCGCCAGCAGCCCGTTCCGTGCCGGAGGGGACGAGCAGTACTTC. J is TRBJ2-7 and V is TRBV4-1, with a weak D call TRBD2 (6 bases). This CDR3 region has 15 residues. Trimming stripped 4 bases from V and 5 bases from J, with 18 bases between. Germline assignment: CDR1 MGHRA and CDR2 YSYEKL.

The rearrangement uses TRBV28 and TRBJ2-6; TRBD1 aligns across 9 bases. The germline V gene has CDR1 MDHEN and CDR2 SYDVKM. This CDR3 spans 17 amino acids. Trimming removed 2 bases from V and 4 bases from J; junction bases left unmatched: 6. CDR3 DNA: TGTGCCAGCAGTTTACTACAGGGGGCGCGGGGGGCCAACGTCCTGACTTTC. This translates into CASSLLQGARGANVLTF.

This rearrangement joins TRBV7-2 to TRBJ2-1, with D perhaps matching TRBD1 (5 bases). Germline V lookup: CDR1 SGHTA, CDR2 FQGNSA. This CDR3 contains 14 residues. V was clipped by 2 bases and J by 0 bases, with 5 bases between them. The CDR3 bases are TGTGCCAGCAGCTTACAGGGCTCCTACAATGAGCAGTTCTTC. It yields the protein CASSLQGSYNEQFF. The full variable domain, with the rest looked up from reference TRBV7-2 and TRBJ2-1, is GAGVSQSPSNKVTEKGKDVELRCDPISGHTALYWYRQSLGQGLEFLIYFQGNSAPDKSGLPSDRFSAERTGGSVSTLTIQRTQQEDSAVYLCASSLQGSYNEQFFGPGTRLTVL.

The chain joins TRBV10-3 to TRBJ1-5; TRBD1 matches 9 bases. CDR3 size: 12 residues. The V segment lost 11 bases and the J segment 6 bases; nucleotides outside the gene matches: 5. The germline CDR1 and CDR2 sequences are ENHRY and SYGVKD. The CDR3 is CAARGQGQPQHF. The CDR3 nucleotides are TGTGCCGCGAGGGGACAGGGTCAGCCCCAGCATTTT.

The chain recombines TRBV10-3 with TRBJ2-1, with a weak D call TRBD1 (7 bases). Germline V gene data show CDR1 as ENHRY and CDR2 as SYGVKD. The CDR3 length is 15 residues. V dropped 6 bases and J dropped 3 bases, with 15 bases sitting between them. The CDR3 reads CAISVTGEDYNEQFF. For the CDR3, the DNA is TGTGCCATCAGCGTAACAGGGGAGGACTACAATGAGCAGTTCTTC.

The chain employs TRBV28 and TRBJ1-1; D call uncertain. CDR1 MDHEN and CDR2 SYDVKM come from the germline V gene. The V end was cut by 7 bases, the J end by 4 bases, with 22 bases between. This CDR3 spans 16 amino acids. CDR3 protein: CASNPFPREGTTEAFF. The CDR3 DNA sequence: TGTGCCAGCAACCCTTTCCCGAGGGAAGGAACCACTGAAGCTTTCTTT.

V usage is TRBV13 and J usage is TRBJ2-1; TRBD2 matches 10 bases. This CDR3 is 16 amino acids long. Losses at the gene ends were 4 bases for V and 6 bases for J; bases not matched to a gene: 9. Looked up from germline, CDR1 is PRHDT and CDR2 is FYEKMQ (reference sequence). This CDR3 reads CASSYSAGGPGNEQFF. CDR3 nucleotides: TGTGCCAGCAGCTACTCAGCGGGAGGGCCTGGCAATGAGCAGTTCTTC.

This clone was detected only a few times. CDR3 DNA sequence: TGTGCCAGCAGTTTATCAGGGGGCACCTACGAGCAGTACTTC. It is translated as CASSLSGGTYEQYF. The chain combines TRBV28 with TRBJ2-7; 8 positions agree with TRBD1. The germline CDR1 and CDR2 sequences are MDHEN and SYDVKM. V lost 1 base and J lost 2; bases outside the gene matches: 1. This CDR3 is 14 amino acids long. Looking up the rest from reference TRBV28 and TRBJ2-7 gives the full variable domain: DVKVTQSSRYLVKRTGEKVFLECVQDMDHENMFWYRQDPGLGLRLIYFSYDVKMKEKGDIPEGYSVSREKKERFSLILESASTNQTSMYLCASSLSGGTYEQYFGPGTRLTVT.

DNA of the CDR3: TGCGCCAGCAGCACCGGGACAGGGGTTGGGCAGTACTTC. The encoded protein is CASSTGTGVGQYF. The chain couples TRBV4-1 to TRBJ2-7; 10 positions match TRBD1. The V and J ends lost 5 bases and 9 bases, in that order; junction bases with no gene match: 7. This CDR3 is 13 amino acids long. Germline-derived CDR1 and CDR2 are MGHRA and YSYEKL.

The chain combines TRBV5-1 with TRBJ2-1; a weak D match, TRBD2 (6 bases). The CDR3 is 14 amino acids. V shed 5 bases and J shed 0 bases, with 9 bases lying between them. Germline CDR1 and CDR2: SGHRS and YFSETQ. The CDR3 DNA is TGCGCCAGCAGTCTTAGCGGCTCCTACAATGAGCAGTTCTTC. Translation: CASSLSGSYNEQFF.

The V and J genes are TRBV6-1 and TRBJ1-4, with a tentative D call TRBD1 (5 bases). From germline, CDR1 is MNHNS and CDR2 SASEGT. The length of the CDR3 is 16 residues. The V and J ends lost 4 bases and 0 bases respectively, with 12 bases between them. The CDR3 sequence: CASSVLPGATNEKLFF. CDR3 nucleotides: TGTGCCAGCAGTGTTCTCCCGGGGGCAACTAATGAAAAACTGTTTTTT.

DNA for the CDR3: TGTGCCAGCAGCCTAGACCGACTAGCTAACAATGAGCAGTTCTTC. Its protein product is CASSLDRLANNEQFF. The V gene is TRBV7-2, the J gene TRBJ2-1; 7 bases line up with TRBD2. The ends lost 5 bases at V and 5 bases at J; junction bases unmatched: 9. The CDR3 loop spans 15 amino acids. CDR1 and CDR2 (germline): SGHTA, FQGNSA.